This is a list of T cell receptor beta chains from one sample in a study of T-cell reconstitution after alpha-beta-depleted transplantation in children. TCRdb recomputed calls from the PCR reads with MiXCR, one row per CDR3 protein. The sample shows some 600,000 distinct CDR3 sequences, 10% to 15% of them seen only once. Sequences were derived from PBMCs, mostly from graft donor cells, sampled 360 days after TCRalphabeta/CD19-depleted stem cell transplant. The receptor source for this set is a male patient under 18 who had a stem cell transplant for acute myeloid leukemia, so the T cells may come from the graft donor. The CDR3 runs from the conserved cysteine through the conserved F or W. The D gene is left open where the match is weak. Not all rows give a size; the values are once, few, many and, for expanded clones, a class.

TRBV29-1	TRBJ2-5	NA	few	CSVAEITQETQYF	TGCAGCGTTGCGGAGATAACCCAAGAGACCCAGTACTTC
TRBV7-3	TRBJ1-3	NA	NA	CASSLFGASGNTIYF	TGTGCCAGCAGCTTATTTGGTGCCTCTGGAAACACCATATATTTT
TRBV20-1	TRBJ2-7	TRBD2	many	CSAQGTSGIFPYEQYF	TGCAGTGCTCAAGGGACTAGCGGGATCTTTCCCTACGAGCAGTACTTC
TRBV29-1	TRBJ2-5	TRBD1	NA	CSVADRGPSDQYF	TGCAGCGTTGCAGACAGGGGCCCAAGCGACCAGTACTTC
TRBV12-3/TRBV12-4	TRBJ2-3	NA	NA	CASIPYGGNTDTQYF	TGTGCCAGCATCCCCTATGGGGGGAACACAGATACGCAGTATTTT
TRBV12-3/TRBV12-4	TRBJ1-5	NA	NA	CASSLGQAFTNQPQHF	TGTGCCAGCAGTTTAGGGCAGGCCTTTACCAATCAGCCCCAGCATTTT
TRBV9	TRBJ2-1	TRBD1	few	CASSPTGTGYNEQFF	TGTGCCAGCAGCCCAACCGGGACAGGGTACAATGAGCAGTTCTTC
TRBV11-1	TRBJ2-3	TRBD2	NA	CASGSGVDGGRIGDTQYF	TGCGCCAGCGGATCCGGGGTCGACGGCGGGAGGATTGGAGATACGCAGTATTTT
TRBV20-1	TRBJ2-1	TRBD2	NA	CSASPSGRGVQFF	TGCAGTGCTAGCCCTAGCGGGAGGGGGGTGCAGTTCTTC
TRBV5-6	TRBJ2-5	NA	NA	CASSLIHGTQYF	TGTGCCAGCAGCTTAATCCATGGGACCCAGTACTTC
TRBV6-2/TRBV6-3	TRBJ2-7	NA	NA	CASGQSSYEQYF	TGTGCCAGCGGACAGAGCTCCTACGAGCAGTACTTC
TRBV28	TRBJ2-5	NA	many	CASSSQVPETQYF	TGTGCCAGCAGTTCACAGGTTCCAGAGACCCAGTACTTC
TRBV20-1	TRBJ1-5	TRBD1	many	CSAPLFGQGGQPQHF	TGCAGTGCTCCCCTCTTTGGACAGGGGGGCCAGCCCCAGCATTTT
TRBV27	TRBJ2-7	TRBD2	NA	CASSLGNWGGGEQYF	TGTGCCAGCAGTTTAGGGAACTGGGGGGGAGGCGAGCAGTACTTC
TRBV5-1	TRBJ1-4	TRBD1	once	CASSPYRGTNEKLFF	TGCGCCAGCAGCCCTTACAGGGGGACTAATGAAAAACTGTTTTTT
TRBV30	TRBJ1-2	NA	NA	CAWSPGYGYTF	TGTGCCTGGAGTCCAGGGTATGGCTACACCTTC
TRBV7-2	TRBJ1-4	NA	few	CASSATGLTNEKLFF	TGTGCCAGCAGCGCTACAGGGTTGACTAATGAAAAACTGTTTTTT
TRBV20-1	TRBJ1-3	NA	few	CSAVPGLSPSGNTIYF	TGCAGTGCTGTCCCGGGACTCTCCCCATCTGGAAACACCATATATTTT
TRBV28	TRBJ2-4	TRBD2	few	CASSLTPGGRNIQYF	TGTGCCAGCAGTTTAACCCCAGGCGGGAGGAACATTCAGTACTTC
TRBV15	TRBJ2-7	TRBD2	NA	CATSSRDGGNEQYF	TGTGCCACCAGCAGCCGGGACGGGGGGAACGAGCAGTACTTC
TRBV25-1	TRBJ2-2	NA	few	CASSEFFNGGTGELFF	TGTGCCAGCAGTGAATTCTTTAATGGGGGCACCGGGGAGCTGTTTTTT
TRBV18	TRBJ1-5	NA	NA	CASSPEGGINQPQHF	TGTGCCAGCTCACCAGAAGGGGGAATTAATCAGCCCCAGCATTTT
TRBV7-3	TRBJ2-3	NA	few	CASSHGPDTQYF	TGTGCCAGCAGCCACGGCCCGGATACGCAGTATTTT
TRBV19	TRBJ2-7	NA	few	CATGTASYEQYF	TGTGCCACCGGGACGGCTTCCTACGAGCAGTACTTC
TRBV20-1	TRBJ2-7	TRBD1	few	CSARWDRTTQGEQYF	TGCAGTGCTAGATGGGACAGGACAACCCAGGGGGAGCAGTACTTC
TRBV5-1	TRBJ2-1	TRBD1	many	CASTSGQGTARGANEQFF	TGCGCCAGCACCAGCGGACAGGGGACCGCACGGGGGGCTAATGAGCAGTTCTTC
TRBV6-2/TRBV6-3	TRBJ2-5	TRBD2	many	CASSHTGREPETQYF	TGTGCCAGCAGTCATACTGGGCGGGAGCCAGAGACCCAGTACTTC
TRBV6-2/TRBV6-3	TRBJ1-1	NA	few	CASSYRALWDTEAFF	TGTGCCAGCAGTTACCGGGCACTCTGGGACACTGAAGCTTTCTTT
TRBV29-1	TRBJ2-3	TRBD2	NA	CSVEWLLAGGPGDTQYF	TGCAGCGTTGAGTGGTTGCTAGCGGGAGGGCCAGGGGATACGCAGTATTTT
TRBV14	TRBJ2-5	NA	NA	CASSQVIAEETQYF	TGTGCCAGCAGCCAAGTTATAGCAGAAGAGACCCAGTACTTC
TRBV20-1	TRBJ2-7	NA	NA	CSARENRDYEQYF	TGCAGTGCTAGAGAAAACAGGGATTACGAGCAGTACTTC